The T cell receptor (beta chain) described here comes from a study of cytomegalovirus exposure and HLA in healthy donors. Study at large: Later analysis reported that the 120 validation repertoires shared the platform of the 650 to 700 first-cohort repertoires.

Here immunoSEQ multiplex PCR was the method, and the copy in TCRdb shows in-frame clones only, minus some. The table includes 65,000 to 95,000 clones, approximately 95% detected once. The CDR3 has 16 residues. The germline V gene encodes CDR1 MNHEY and CDR2 SVGAGI. With 0 bases removed from V and 0 bases from J, the gap between germline ends came to 6 bases. Study-wide results and limits: CMV antigen specificity was confirmed in vitro for a few CMV-associated chains. Most TCR sequences proved rare, with some public TCRs found in many donors.

In regard to this clone: Its antigen is still unknown.

Sequencing was carried out using PBMCs. This sequence joins TRBV6-5 and TRBJ2-6; D gene unclear. The origin of this receptor is a man between 18 and 29 years old in good health and CMV-seronegative. For the CDR3, the DNA is TGTGCCAGCAGTTACTCGAGACTCTCTGGGGCCAACGTCCTGACTTTC. It codes for CASSYSRLSGANVLTF.